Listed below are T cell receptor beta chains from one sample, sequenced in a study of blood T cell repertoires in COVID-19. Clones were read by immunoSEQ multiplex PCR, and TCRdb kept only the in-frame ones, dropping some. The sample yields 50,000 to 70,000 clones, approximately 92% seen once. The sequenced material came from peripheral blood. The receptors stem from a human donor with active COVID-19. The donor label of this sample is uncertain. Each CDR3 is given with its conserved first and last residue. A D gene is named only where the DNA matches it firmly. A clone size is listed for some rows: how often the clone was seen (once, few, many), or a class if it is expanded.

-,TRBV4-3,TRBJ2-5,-,CASSQVPREAQYF,TGCGCCAGCAGCCAAGTCCCCCGTGAGGCCCAGTACTTC
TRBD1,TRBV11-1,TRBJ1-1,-,CASRRTGGLRTEAFF,TGTGCCAGCAGAAGGACAGGGGGGTTGCGGACTGAAGCTTTCTTT
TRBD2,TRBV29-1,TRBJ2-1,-,CSVEILAGASNEQFF,TGCAGCGTTGAGATACTAGCGGGAGCTAGTAATGAGCAGTTCTTC
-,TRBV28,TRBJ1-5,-,CASKTRPYREYSNQPQHF,TGTGCCAGCAAAACCCGCCCCTACAGGGAGTATAGCAATCAGCCCCAGCATTTT
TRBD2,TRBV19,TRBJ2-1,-,CASRKGTIYNEQFF,TGTGCCAGTAGAAAAGGGACTATATACAATGAGCAGTTCTTC
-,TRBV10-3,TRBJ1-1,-,CAITPTGNTEAFF,TGTGCCATCACCCCGACAGGTAACACTGAAGCTTTCTTT
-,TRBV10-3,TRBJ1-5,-,CATGGGRRTDNQPQHF,TGTGCCACCGGGGGGGGACGCCGGACAGATAATCAGCCCCAGCATTTT
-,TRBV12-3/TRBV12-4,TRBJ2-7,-,CASSFAGEQYF,TGTGCCAGCAGTTTTGCCGGCGAGCAGTACTTC
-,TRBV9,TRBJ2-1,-,CASSPPRAANEQFF,TGTGCCAGCTCCCCCCCGCGGGCAGCCAATGAGCAGTTCTTC
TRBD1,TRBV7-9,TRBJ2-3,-,CASSSRTGGGRTDTQYF,TGTGCCAGCAGCTCTCGGACAGGGGGCGGACGCACAGATACGCAGTATTTT
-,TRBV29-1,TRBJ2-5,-,CSGDHTGGVAQYF,TGCAGCGGTGATCACACCGGCGGGGTAGCCCAGTACTTC
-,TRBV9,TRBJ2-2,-,CASSVEEGVTGELFF,TGTGCCAGCAGCGTAGAGGAAGGGGTCACCGGGGAGCTGTTTTTT
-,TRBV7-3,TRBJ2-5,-,CASSPVIRGETQYF,TGTGCCAGCAGCCCAGTGATCCGAGGGGAGACCCAGTACTTC
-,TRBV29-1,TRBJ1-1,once,CSVVGQNTEAFF,TGCAGCGTAGTCGGACAGAACACTGAAGCTTTCTTT
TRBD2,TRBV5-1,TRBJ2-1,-,CASRVSGRTYNEQFF,TGCGCCAGCAGGGTTAGCGGGAGGACCTACAATGAGCAGTTCTTC
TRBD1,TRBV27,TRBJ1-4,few,CASSLRGGETNEKLFF,TGTGCCAGCAGTTTACGAGGGGGCGAGACTAATGAAAAACTGTTTTTT
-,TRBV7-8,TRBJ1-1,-,CASSLGGGTEAFF,TGTGCCAGCAGCTTGGGAGGAGGGACTGAAGCTTTCTTT
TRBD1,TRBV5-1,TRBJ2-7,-,CASSLATGELYEQYF,TGCGCCAGCAGCTTGGCGACAGGGGAGTTGTACGAGCAGTACTTC
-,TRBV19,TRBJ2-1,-,CASSPSRSYNEQFF,TGTGCCAGTAGCCCCTCTCGCTCCTACAATGAGCAGTTCTTC
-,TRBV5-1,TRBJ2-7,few,CASSLPQNYEQYF,TGCGCCAGCAGCTTACCACAAAACTACGAGCAGTACTTC
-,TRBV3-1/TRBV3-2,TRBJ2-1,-,CASSQGQRQFF,TGTGCCAGCAGCCAAGGACAGCGGCAGTTCTTC
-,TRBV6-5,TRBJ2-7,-,CASSYSVGDSSYEQYF,TGTGCCAGCAGTTACTCAGTTGGCGACAGCTCCTACGAGCAGTACTTC
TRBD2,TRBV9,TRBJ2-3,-,CASSQLAGTTDTQYF,TGTGCCAGCAGCCAACTAGCGGGGACTACAGATACGCAGTATTTT
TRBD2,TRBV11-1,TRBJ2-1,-,CASSPGASGDNEQFF,TGTGCCAGCAGTCCTGGGGCTAGCGGGGACAATGAGCAGTTCTTC